This T cell receptor (beta chain) is drawn from a study of T cell repertoires in aging, cancer and after chemotherapy. General study findings and limits: Age-matched healthy donors had significantly more diverse, less clonal blood TCR repertoires than untreated cancer patients. Loss of evenness, beyond lost richness, contributed to age-related TCR diversity decline in cancer patients.

A mixed TRB-A/B primer pool amplified rearranged TRB by multiplex touch-down PCR. TCRdb re-derived calls from the multiplex PCR reads in MiXCR, one entry per CDR3 protein. This table holds 10,000 to 13,000 distinct CDR3 sequences, 20% to 30% found once. A word on this clonotype: Its matching antigen is unknown.

Peripheral blood genomic DNA, not sorted cells or RNA, was the template. This CDR3 spans 13 amino acids. V was pared by 4 bases and J by 7 bases, with 11 bases between. From germline, CDR1 is DFQATT and CDR2 SNEGSKA (reference sequence). This sequence joins TRBV20-1 and TRBJ1-6; D is perhaps TRBD1 (6 bases). The receptor was isolated from a human donor in good health. Source material: blood. The DNA of the CDR3 is TGCAGTGCTAATAGGCAGGGGAATTCACCCCTCCACTTT. This gives the protein CSANRQGNSPLHF.